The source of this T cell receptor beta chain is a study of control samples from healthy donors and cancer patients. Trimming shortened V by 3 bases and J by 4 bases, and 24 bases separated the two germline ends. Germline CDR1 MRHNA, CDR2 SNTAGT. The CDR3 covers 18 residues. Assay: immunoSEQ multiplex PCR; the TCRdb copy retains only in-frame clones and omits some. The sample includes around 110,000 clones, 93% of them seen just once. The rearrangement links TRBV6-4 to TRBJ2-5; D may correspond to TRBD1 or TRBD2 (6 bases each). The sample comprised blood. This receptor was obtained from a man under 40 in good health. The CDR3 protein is CASSEGGPYVLYGETQYF. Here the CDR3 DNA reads TGTGCCAGCAGTGAAGGGGGGCCTTATGTTCTGTATGGAGAGACCCAGTACTTC.